Presented here are 19 T cell receptor beta chains from one specimen sequenced in a study of Graves' ophthalmopathy and Graves' hyperthyroidism. RNA transcripts yielded amplified TCR beta CDR3 regions. First-round RT-PCR used HTBI primers; second-round multiplex PCR followed. TCRdb re-derived calls from the multiplex PCR reads in MiXCR, one entry per CDR3 protein. Of fewer than 350,000 distinct CDR3 sequences in the sample, about a sixth were seen once. Input material: peripheral blood. All receptors come from an adult man with Graves' ophthalmopathy.

The V gene is TRBV6-1, the J gene TRBJ2-7; TRBD2 aligns across 12 bases. The CDR3 has 17 residues. CDR1 is MNHNS and CDR2 is SASEGT in the germline V gene. Unmatched junction bases numbered 10, after V lost 7 bases and J lost 0 bases. CDR3 in DNA: TGTGCCAGCAATGGGAGGACTAGCGGGACTAGCTCCTACGAGCAGTACTTC. Translating it yields CASNGRTSGTSSYEQYF.

This clonotype was seen repeatedly, ten times or more. This chain connects TRBV2 to TRBJ1-1, with a possible D match to TRBD1 (5 bases). V lost 1 base to trimming and J lost 1 base, with 10 bases between them. The CDR3 has 15 amino acids. CDR1 and CDR2 from the germline V gene are SNHLY and FYNNEI. The DNA for the CDR3 is TGTGCCAGCAGTGAAGTTGGGCAGGGGAACACTGAAGCTTTCTTT. It is translated as CASSEVGQGNTEAFF.

This clonotype was recorded many times. The chain combines TRBV24-1 with TRBJ2-2; D not resolved. CDR3 length: 13 amino acids. The V gene's germline CDR1 is KGHDR and CDR2 SFDVKD. The V end was cut by 2 bases, the J end by 4 bases, with 4 bases between. The CDR3 loop reads CATSDSSTGELFF. In DNA, the CDR3 is TGTGCCACCAGTGATTCTAGCACCGGGGAGCTGTTTTTT.

In this sample, this clonotype turned up many times. The chain links TRBV7-9 to TRBJ1-2, with 7 nucleotides matching TRBD1. V shed 5 bases, J shed 5 bases, and the junction held 8 bases outside the gene matches. CDR3 length equals 14 residues. CDR1 and CDR2 from the germline V gene are SEHNR and FQNEAQ (reference sequence). The CDR3 DNA follows: TGTGCCAGCAGCCTCCATGGGACAGATTATGGCTACACCTTC. Amino acid sequence: CASSLHGTDYGYTF.

This clonotype turned up a few times. The chain has TRBV12-3 or TRBV12-4 and TRBJ1-1; D may be TRBD1 (6 bases). With 5 bases removed from V and 4 bases from J, the gap between germline ends came to 14 bases. This CDR3 spans 14 amino acids. In nucleotides, the CDR3 is TGTGCCAGCAGTCGGCAGGGGCGTCTCACTGAAGCTTTCTTT. This gives the protein CASSRQGRLTEAFF.

This clonotype was seen ten or more times. The rearrangement uses TRBV6-1 and TRBJ2-3, with D maybe TRBD2 (6 bases). CDR1 is MNHNS, CDR2 SASEGT, per germline. Between the trimmed V and J ends, which lost 7 bases and 2 bases, there was a span of 10 bases. The CDR3 extends over 13 amino acids. CDR3 amino acids: CASMGGDTDTQYF. DNA of the CDR3: TGTGCCAGCATGGGCGGGGACACAGATACGCAGTATTTT.

The chain combines TRBV12-3 or TRBV12-4 with TRBJ2-7, with TRBD1 identical over 10 bases. This CDR3 spans 15 amino acids. Trimming cost V 5 bases and J 0 bases; bases outside gene matches: 4. CDR3 loop: CASSPWDRGSYEQYF. The CDR3 region has the DNA TGTGCCAGCAGTCCTTGGGACAGGGGCTCCTACGAGCAGTACTTC.

This clonotype was counted at least ten times. V usage is TRBV6-2 or TRBV6-3 and J usage is TRBJ1-5; tentative D call: TRBD1 (6 bases). CDR3 length: 18 amino acids. The V and J ends lost 0 bases and 0 bases respectively, with 15 bases between them. CDR1 MNHEY and CDR2 SVGEGT come from the germline V gene. CDR3 in DNA: TGTGCCAGCAGTTACTCAACACAGGGATCCTATAGCAATCAGCCCCAGCATTTT. Its translation: CASSYSTQGSYSNQPQHF.

This clonotype was counted many times. This rearrangement joins TRBV6-1 to TRBJ2-7, with 14 bases that match TRBD2. Trimming removed 6 bases from V and 4 bases from J; junction bases left unmatched: 5. Germline V gives CDR1 MNHNS, CDR2 SASEGT. The CDR3 is 15 residues long. The CDR3 DNA follows: TGTGCCAGCAGGGGGACTAGCGGGGGTCCGTACGAGCAGTACTTC. Protein product: CASRGTSGGPYEQYF.

This clonotype has a handful of counts. This chain connects TRBV18 to TRBJ1-1; D unresolved. From germline, CDR1 is KGHSH and CDR2 LQKENI. Trimming pared 1 base from V and 1 base from J, leaving 10 bases between. The CDR3 length is 15 residues. The CDR3 loop reads CASSPQSLGNTEAFF. CDR3 nucleotides: TGTGCCAGCTCACCACAGTCCCTTGGGAACACTGAAGCTTTCTTT.

The table lists this clonotype with many counts. A read error may explain this, as a much larger clone is one base away. This chain uses TRBV6-5 with TRBJ1-5; D is perhaps TRBD1 (6 bases). V lost 4 bases and J 1 base, leaving 17 bases between the germline ends. The CDR3 is 17 amino acids. The germline gives CDR1 MNHEY, CDR2 SVGAGI. Here the CDR3 DNA reads TGTGCCAGCAGTTCTACCGGGGGCAGATCAAGCAATCAGCCCCAGCATTTT. It codes for CASSSTGGRSSNQPQHF.

This clonotype was counted ten times or more. CDR3: CASSLSGGPSYEQYF. Written as DNA, the CDR3 is TGTGCCAGCAGTTTATCGGGGGGTCCCTCCTACGAGCAGTACTTC. V usage is TRBV28 and J usage is TRBJ2-7, with 7 bases aligning to TRBD2. The CDR3 is 15 amino acids. CDR1 is MDHEN and CDR2 is SYDVKM in the germline V gene. With 1 base clipped from V and 0 bases from J, the junction kept 3 bases outside the gene matches. The complete variable domain, with remaining parts taken from reference TRBV28 and TRBJ2-7, reads DVKVTQSSRYLVKRTGEKVFLECVQDMDHENMFWYRQDPGLGLRLIYFSYDVKMKEKGDIPEGYSVSREKKERFSLILESASTNQTSMYLCASSLSGGPSYEQYFGPGTRLTVT.

V gene TRBV5-1 combines with J gene TRBJ1-1; D call uncertain. The CDR3 has 15 amino acids. The V gene lost 4 bases and the J gene lost 0 bases, with 13 bases spanning the gap. Germline assignment: CDR1 SGHRS and CDR2 YFSETQ. CDR3 sequence (DNA): TGCGCCAGCAGCACCGAGTGGGGTATGAACACTGAAGCTTTCTTT. This encodes CASSTEWGMNTEAFF.

This clonotype appeared a single time. The rearrangement links TRBV6-1 to TRBJ2-7; tentative D call: TRBD1 (6 bases). V was shortened by 6 bases and J by 2 bases, with 20 bases between the two germline ends. The length of the CDR3 is 16 residues. Germline lookup yields CDR1 MNHNS and CDR2 SASEGT. DNA of the CDR3: TGTGCCAGCAGCCGCCCGCTGACAGGCTCCACCTACGAGCAGTACTTC. Protein: CASSRPLTGSTYEQYF.

The chain links TRBV7-2 to TRBJ1-2, with 12 bases identical to TRBD1. This CDR3 is built from 15 residues. The germline gives CDR1 SGHTA, CDR2 FQGNSA. V gave up 2 bases and J gave up 8 bases; unmatched junction bases: 6. The CDR3 region is CASSLKGQGARGYTF. CDR3 nucleotides: TGTGCCAGCAGCTTAAAGGGACAGGGGGCGAGAGGCTACACCTTC. The full variable domain, rest sourced from reference TRBV7-2 and TRBJ1-2, is GAGVSQSPSNKVTEKGKDVELRCDPISGHTALYWYRQSLGQGLEFLIYFQGNSAPDKSGLPSDRFSAERTGGSVSTLTIQRTQQEDSAVYLCASSLKGQGARGYTFGSGTRLTVV.

This clonotype has at least ten counts. This rearrangement joins TRBV20-1 to TRBJ2-1; D perhaps matches TRBD1 (6 bases). The V end lost 5 bases, the J end lost 0 bases, and 17 bases lay between the germline ends. Germline-derived CDR1 and CDR2 are DFQATT and SNEGSKA (reference sequence). The CDR3 has 16 amino acids. The CDR3 DNA follows: TGCAGTGCTGAAGAGCGTCCGGACAGCTCCTACAATGAGCAGTTCTTC. This codes for CSAEERPDSSYNEQFF.

Ten or more counts support this clonotype. The V and J genes are TRBV12-3 or TRBV12-4 and TRBJ2-2; 14 bases fit TRBD2. CDR3 size: 15 residues. The V segment lost 5 bases and the J segment 7 bases; nucleotides outside the gene matches: 3. The CDR3 loop is CASSRTSGRIGELFF. Here the CDR3 DNA reads TGTGCCAGCAGTAGGACTAGCGGGAGGATCGGGGAGCTGTTTTTT.

This clonotype was recorded many times. V usage is TRBV6-1 and J usage is TRBJ1-5, with D hard to call. The CDR3 runs 15 residues. CDR1 is MNHNS and CDR2 is SASEGT in the germline V gene. Trimming left V 4 bases short and J 0 bases short, with 10 bases between. CDR3 bases: TGTGCCAGCAGTGCGGGTGGGATTAGCAATCAGCCCCAGCATTTT. It codes for CASSAGGISNQPQHF.

The chain couples TRBV18 to TRBJ2-6; 12 bases fit TRBD1. The germline V gene has CDR1 KGHSH and CDR2 LQKENI. J gave up 0 bases and V 6 bases, and 3 bases lay outside the gene matches. CDR3 size: 17 residues. CDR3 in DNA: TGTGCCAGCTCCGGGACAGGGGGCTCCTCTGGGGCCAACGTCCTGACTTTC. Encoded protein: CASSGTGGSSGANVLTF.